These 6 T cell receptor beta chains originate from one sample sequenced in a study of breast tumors, draining lymph nodes, adjacent tissues. Axillary draining lymph nodes of breast cancer patients supplied the node samples. TCRdb independently ran MiXCR on the multiplex PCR reads; one entry per CDR3 protein. The table records approximately 150,000 distinct CDR3 sequences, approximately 32% of them present only once. Sequenced sample: axillary lymph node tissue. The receptors were sampled from a female donor with breast cancer. Some clones in this sample may be carry-over from other donors' samples.

This clonotype was seen many times. The chain has TRBV6-5 and TRBJ1-2; no clear D. Germline V lookup: CDR1 MNHEY, CDR2 SVGAGI. This CDR3 has 14 amino acids. V lost 10 bases to trimming and J lost 1 base, with 16 bases between them. Here the CDR3 DNA reads TGTGCCACTAACGACCGAGGTGTTAACTATGGCTACACCTTC. Its translation: CATNDRGVNYGYTF.

This clonotype was counted many times. The chain joins TRBV6-2 or TRBV6-3 to TRBJ2-7, with D maybe TRBD1 (6 bases). The CDR3 extends over 12 amino acids. V lost 6 bases and J lost 6, with 12 bases in between. Per the germline V gene, CDR1 is MNHEY and CDR2 is SVGEGT. CDR3 region: CASRRTGLEQYV. The CDR3 DNA follows: TGTGCCAGCAGACGTACAGGGCTCGAGCAGTACGTC.

This clonotype occurred many times. The chain has TRBV27 and TRBJ2-7; 8 bases are shared with TRBD1. After removal of 3 bases from V and 1 base from J, the junction contained 2 bases not matched to a gene. The CDR3 is 14 residues long. In germline, CDR1 is MNHEY, CDR2 SMNVEV (reference sequence). CDR3 in amino acids: CASSLGQASYEQYF. CDR3 in DNA: TGTGCCAGCAGTTTGGGACAGGCGTCCTACGAGCAGTACTTC.

V gene TRBV28 combines with J gene TRBJ1-5; D gene unclear. This CDR3 is built from 16 residues. The germline V gene has CDR1 MDHEN and CDR2 SYDVKM. V shed 4 bases and J shed 7 bases, with 20 bases lying between them. CDR3 sequence: CASSYEETDSYQPQHF. CDR3 nucleotide sequence: TGTGCCAGCAGTTACGAGGAAACGGACTCTTACCAGCCCCAGCATTTT.

Of note for this clonotype: A much larger clone sits a single nucleotide away, making a read error possible. This rearrangement joins TRBV6-2 or TRBV6-3 to TRBJ1-5; no firm D call. Germline CDR1 and CDR2: MNHEY and SVGEGT. The CDR3 consists of 16 residues. CDR3 DNA sequence: TGTGCCAGCAGTCACTCTGCTCCAGGCTTGGGTCAGCCCCAGCATTTT. Protein sequence: CASSHSAPGLGQPQHF.

The table lists this clonotype with many counts. The chain recombines TRBV5-1 with TRBJ1-4; TRBD1 might be the D (5 bases). Trimming took 3 bases from V and 8 from J, leaving 14 bases between them. Per the germline V gene, CDR1 is SGHRS and CDR2 is YFSETQ. This CDR3 has 14 amino acids. For the CDR3, the DNA is TGCGCCAGCAGCTCAAGTGCGGGACGGGAAAAACTGTTTTTT. Amino acid sequence: CASSSSAGREKLFF.